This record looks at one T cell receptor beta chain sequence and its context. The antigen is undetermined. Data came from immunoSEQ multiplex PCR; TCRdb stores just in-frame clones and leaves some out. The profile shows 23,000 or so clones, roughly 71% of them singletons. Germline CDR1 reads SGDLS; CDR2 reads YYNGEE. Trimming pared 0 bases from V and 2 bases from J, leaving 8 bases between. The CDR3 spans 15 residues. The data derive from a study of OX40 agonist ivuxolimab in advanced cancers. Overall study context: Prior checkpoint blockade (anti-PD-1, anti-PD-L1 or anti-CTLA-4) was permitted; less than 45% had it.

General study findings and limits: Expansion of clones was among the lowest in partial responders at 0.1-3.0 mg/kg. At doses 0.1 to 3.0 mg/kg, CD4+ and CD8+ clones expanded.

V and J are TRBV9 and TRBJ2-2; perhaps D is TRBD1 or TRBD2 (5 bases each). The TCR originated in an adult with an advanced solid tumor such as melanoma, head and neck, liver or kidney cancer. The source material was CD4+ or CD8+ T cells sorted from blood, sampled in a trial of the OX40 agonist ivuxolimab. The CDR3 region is CASSVAGLNTGELFF. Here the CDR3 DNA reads TGTGCCAGCAGCGTAGCGGGGCTTAACACCGGGGAGCTGTTTTTT.